One and the same sample provided the 14 T cell receptor beta chains below, sequenced in a study of T-cell memory formation after mild COVID-19. TCRdb called the 5' RACE reads again in MiXCR, with one record for every CDR3 protein. The sample has about 110,000 distinct CDR3 sequences, roughly 12% seen once. Sequencing input: PBMCs or a T cell subset sorted from them (not recorded which). These receptors were taken from an adult woman who had mild COVID-19 (a few samples of this study predate the infection). Cell type and time point are not known.

This chain connects TRBV29-1 to TRBJ1-2; TRBD1 aligns across 8 bases. This CDR3 region has 12 residues. The V and J ends lost 4 bases and 8 bases, in that order; junction bases with no gene match: 6. Germline loops: CDR1 SQVTM, CDR2 ANQGSEA. DNA for the CDR3: TGCAGCGTTGTGGAACAGGGGGGCGGCTACACCTTC. This sequence encodes CSVVEQGGGYTF.

This clonotype was picked up a small number of times. The V gene is TRBV7-9, the J gene TRBJ2-7; D is unclear. Trimming cost V 3 bases and J 1 base, with 4 bases left between them. The CDR3 length is 12 residues. The germline V gene encodes CDR1 SEHNR and CDR2 FQNEAQ (reference sequence). The CDR3 protein is CASSFVSYEQYF. CDR3 DNA sequence: TGTGCCAGCAGCTTCGTATCCTACGAGCAGTACTTC.

The V call is TRBV9, the J call TRBJ2-7; TRBD1 matches at 7 bases. Germline values: CDR1 SGDLS, CDR2 YYNGEE. V lost 4 bases to trimming and J lost 0 bases; unmatched junction nucleotides: 7. The CDR3 runs 15 residues. CDR3: CASSPGDSVSYEQYF. CDR3 sequence (DNA): TGTGCCAGCAGCCCAGGGGACAGCGTCTCCTACGAGCAGTACTTC.

The sample holds a few counts of this clonotype. The CDR3 DNA reads as TGTGCCAGCAGTTACTCTCGGGGCCTGGGGGCTGAAGCTTTCTTT. Translating gives CASSYSRGLGAEAFF. The chain employs TRBV6-5 and TRBJ1-1, with D maybe TRBD1 (5 bases). CDR3 size: 15 residues. Looked up from germline, CDR1 is MNHEY and CDR2 is SVGAGI. V was pared by 0 bases and J by 6 bases, with 14 bases between.

This clonotype turned up a few times. V and J are TRBV29-1 and TRBJ2-1; 7 bases are a match to TRBD1. V shed 6 bases and J 2 bases; nucleotides not matched to a gene: 7. The germline V gene has CDR1 SQVTM and CDR2 ANQGSEA. This CDR3 has 14 amino acids. The CDR3 DNA reads TGCAGCGTCGCATCCGGGACAGCCTACAATGAGCAGTTCTTC. As protein: CSVASGTAYNEQFF.

This clonotype was detected only a few times. The rearrangement uses TRBV4-3 and TRBJ1-2; D gene ambiguous. The ends were cut back, 0 bases at V and 0 bases at J, with 14 bases in the middle. CDR1 LGHNA and CDR2 YSLEER come from the germline V gene. The CDR3 is 17 amino acids. The CDR3 DNA sequence: TGCGCCAGCAGCCAAGATAGGGTGGCAGACCCTAACTATGGCTACACCTTC. Translating it yields CASSQDRVADPNYGYTF.

Many counts were recorded for this clonotype. The rearrangement links TRBV12-3 or TRBV12-4 to TRBJ2-1; 11 bases line up with TRBD2. The CDR3 has 17 amino acids. V was pared by 2 bases and J by 6 bases, with 9 bases of the junction left unmatched. The CDR3 spells CASSLPPLAGGSNEQFF. The CDR3, as DNA: TGTGCCAGCAGTTTACCCCCCCTAGCGGGGGGCTCCAATGAGCAGTTCTTC.

This clonotype was counted ten times or more. The chain carries TRBV12-3 or TRBV12-4 and TRBJ2-1; TRBD2 is a possible D gene (5 bases). This CDR3 region has 14 residues. V was trimmed by 5 bases and J by 7 bases, leaving 15 bases between them. CDR3 sequence reads: CASSAFARGNEQFF. The DNA of the CDR3 is TGTGCCAGCAGTGCCTTTGCCAGAGGGAATGAGCAGTTCTTC.

The chain combines TRBV5-1 with TRBJ2-7; TRBD2 agrees at 8 bases. CDR3 length: 17 amino acids. CDR1 and CDR2 (germline): SGHRS, YFSETQ. Trimming took 0 bases from V and 0 from J; bases not matched to a gene: 8. The CDR3 region has the DNA TGCGCCAGCAGCTTGGTTGACGGGAGGGATTTCTCCTACGAGCAGTACTTC. Its protein is CASSLVDGRDFSYEQYF.

The V and J genes are TRBV24-1 and TRBJ2-7, with 9 bases aligning to TRBD1. The ends lost 3 bases at V and 7 bases at J; junction bases unmatched: 6. This CDR3 has 14 residues. Germline CDR1 and CDR2: KGHDR and SFDVKD. The CDR3 sequence: CATSDDDRGNEQYF. The DNA for the CDR3 is TGTGCCACCAGTGATGACGACAGGGGGAATGAGCAGTACTTC.

The chain is built from TRBV27 and TRBJ1-4; D remains ambiguous. CDR3 length: 15 residues. Trimming shortened V by 0 bases and J by 7 bases, and 12 bases separated the two germline ends. Germline CDR1 reads MNHEY; CDR2 reads SMNVEV (reference sequence). The CDR3 is CASSLSGGITEKLFF. CDR3 DNA: TGTGCCAGCAGTTTATCCGGAGGGATAACTGAAAAACTGTTTTTT.

This clonotype was picked up many times. The rearrangement joins TRBV20-1 to TRBJ2-2, with 10 bases identical to TRBD2. Germline V lookup: CDR1 DFQATT, CDR2 SNEGSKA (reference sequence). The CDR3 runs to 18 residues. The trim removed 0 bases at V and 0 bases at J, leaving 7 bases unmatched. CDR3 in amino acids: CSARDTLAGATNTGELFF. In nucleotides, the CDR3 is TGCAGTGCTAGAGATACCCTAGCGGGAGCGACGAACACCGGGGAGCTGTTTTTT.

This clonotype has ten or more counts. The CDR3 DNA sequence: TGTGCCAGCAGCTTAGCGGGAGCGGGTTATGAGCAGTTCTTC. Its translation: CASSLAGAGYEQFF. This sequence joins TRBV7-2 and TRBJ2-1, with D possibly matching TRBD2 (6 bases). Germline V gene data show CDR1 as SGHTA and CDR2 as FQGNSA. The CDR3 runs to 14 residues. Trimming removed 0 bases from V and 8 bases from J, with 11 bases in between.

This chain links TRBV6-5 with TRBJ2-7, with a tentative D call TRBD1 (6 bases). Trimming pared 5 bases from V and 2 bases from J, leaving 19 bases between. The germline V gene encodes CDR1 MNHEY and CDR2 SVGAGI. This CDR3 has 16 amino acids. This chain's CDR3 is CASSRGGQYHPYEQYF. CDR3 DNA: TGTGCCAGCAGTAGAGGCGGACAGTATCATCCCTACGAGCAGTACTTC.